The rows below give T cell receptor beta chains drawn from one sample of a study of Ad26.COV2.S vaccination and SARS-CoV-2 variants. The table came from immunoSEQ multiplex PCR; TCRdb's copy has only in-frame clones and leaves some out. The sample holds about 680,000 clones, about 89% seen once. Sequences were derived from peripheral blood, sampled in a trial of Ad26.COV2.S vaccine versus placebo. These receptors all come from a person between 18 and 65 years old who received the Ad26.COV2.S COVID-19 vaccine or a placebo. Each CDR3 is given with its conserved first and last residue. The D gene is left open where the match is weak. Expanded clones are given a class, and other clones once, few, many or no size at all.

NA,TRBJ2-7,TRBV5-1,NA,CASSLEPVSYEQYF,TGCGCCAGCAGCTTGGAGCCGGTATCCTACGAGCAGTACTTC
TRBD1,TRBJ1-1,TRBV10-2,once,CASSEQGPDTEAFF,TGCGCCAGCAGTGAACAGGGGCCCGACACTGAAGCTTTCTTT
NA,TRBJ1-2,TRBV7-9,NA,CASSPGGPDGYTF,TGTGCCAGCAGCCCCGGGGGGCCGGATGGCTACACCTTC
NA,TRBJ1-5,TRBV6-2/TRBV6-3,NA,CASSYSPPRTNSNQPQHF,TGTGCCAGCAGTTACTCCCCGCCTCGTACAAACAGCAATCAGCCCCAGCATTTT
TRBD1,TRBJ1-1,TRBV12-5,NA,CASGDRGPDTEAFF,TGTGCTAGTGGTGACAGGGGCCCGGATACTGAAGCTTTCTTT
NA,TRBJ1-5,TRBV19,NA,CASSIDPGRGSSSQPQHF,TGTGCCAGTAGTATAGATCCGGGCAGGGGTTCGTCTAGCCAGCCCCAGCATTTT
NA,TRBJ1-1,TRBV4-3,NA,CASSQDDWGTDTEAFF,TGCGCCAGCAGCCAAGATGATTGGGGGACGGACACTGAAGCTTTCTTT
NA,TRBJ1-3,TRBV2,NA,CASTLGRGNTIYF,TGTGCCAGCACCCTCGGCAGAGGAAACACCATATATTTT
TRBD2,TRBJ2-7,TRBV14,NA,CASSQGASGRATYEQYF,TGTGCCAGCAGCCAAGGGGCTAGCGGGAGGGCAACCTACGAGCAGTACTTC
NA,TRBJ2-7,TRBV6-2/TRBV6-3,NA,CASSYSNDRAGVF,TGTGCCAGCAGTTACTCGAACGACCGGGCAGGGGTCTTC
NA,TRBJ2-1,TRBV18,NA,CASSPAGHEQFF,TGTGCCAGCTCACCGGCGGGGCATGAGCAGTTCTTC
NA,TRBJ2-2,TRBV7-2,NA,CASSWAPGGGNTGELFF,TGTGCCAGCAGTTGGGCCCCGGGCGGGGGCAACACCGGGGAGCTGTTTTTT
NA,TRBJ1-1,TRBV6-5,NA,CASSSGQWGAEAFF,TGTGCCAGCAGCTCCGGACAGTGGGGGGCTGAAGCTTTCTTT
NA,TRBJ1-5,TRBV2,few,CASSGRAHQPQHF,TGTGCCAGCAGTGGTAGGGCACATCAGCCCCAGCATTTT
NA,TRBJ2-7,TRBV12-3/TRBV12-4,NA,CASSQDTSYEQYF,TGTGCCAGCAGCCAAGACACGTCCTACGAGCAGTACTTC
NA,TRBJ1-1,TRBV9,NA,CASSVDRGTEAFF,TGTGCCAGCAGCGTAGATCGGGGCACTGAAGCTTTCTTT